The T cell receptor (beta chain) described here comes from a study of PD-1 blockade in classical Hodgkin lymphoma. The CDR3 runs to 17 residues. The ends lost 11 bases at V and 3 bases at J; junction bases unmatched: 12. CDR1 is SNHLY and CDR2 is FYNNEI in the germline V gene. General study points: Diversity similar to that of newly diagnosed patients was seen at baseline in complete responders.

Relapses following autologous stem cell transplantation were seen in all patients, with brentuximab vedotin exposure varying. Remarks on this clone: What it binds is not known.

This table comes from immunoSEQ multiplex PCR, and its TCRdb copy is limited to in-frame clones, with some not included. The data contain fewer than 30,000 clones, 78% of them singletons. The origin of this receptor is a human donor with classical Hodgkin lymphoma. The specimen was peripheral blood mononuclear cells (PBMCs), collected before the second cycle of nivolumab. The gene calls are TRBV2 and TRBJ2-3, with 15 positions matching TRBD2. CDR3 residues: CAGKGLAGGTITDTQYF. CDR3 nucleotide sequence: TGTGCCGGAAAAGGACTAGCGGGGGGGACGATAACAGATACGCAGTATTTT.